A single T cell receptor (beta chain) is shown here with its context. What it binds is unknown. Time point described: week 11, during vaccination. Alongside topical imiquimod, each dose of vaccine comprised 300 ug of mutant IDH1 20-mer peptide. This sample was taken from a study of a mutant IDH1 vaccine in newly diagnosed glioma. CDR3 size: 15 residues. Trimming stripped 4 bases from V and 5 bases from J, with 15 bases between. From germline, CDR1 is SEHNR and CDR2 FQNEAQ (reference sequence). Measured with immunoSEQ multiplex PCR; TCRdb has only the in-frame clones, and not every one. The table has some 59,000 clones, around 91% seen once.

The rearrangement links TRBV7-9 to TRBJ2-1; D assignment may be TRBD1 or TRBD2 (5 bases each). The specimen was PBMCs, collected from a glioma patient whose treatment included an IDH1 peptide vaccine. The sequence was collected from a man aged 40-50 years with glioma. Here the CDR3 DNA reads TGTGCCAGCAGCTCGATGGGACGGACGAACAATGAGCAGTTCTTC. Residues: CASSSMGRTNNEQFF.